These T cell receptor beta chains were read from a single sample in a study of regulatory T cells in long-lasting Graves disease. A single record per CDR3 protein comes from TCRdb applying MiXCR to the multiplex PCR reads. This sample yields around 500,000 distinct CDR3 sequences, of which 13% are seen a single time; 8% to 10% belongs to the top ten. These data were likewise used in another study, on T cells in Graves' hyperthyroidism and ophthalmopathy.

The specimen comprised peripheral blood mononuclear cells (PBMCs), sampled at new diagnosis, from a patient treated with antithyroid drugs. These receptors were obtained from a man aged 25 to 40 with Graves disease. The CDR3 runs from the conserved cysteine through the conserved F or W. The order of the fields is V gene, J gene, D gene, clone size, CDR3 DNA, CDR3 protein. D genes are given only for firm matches. Size is omitted from some rows. Given values are once, few, many or a class for expanded clones.

v_gene: TRBV7-9; j_gene: TRBJ1-1; d_gene: NA; abundance: many; CDR3nt: TGTGCCAGCATCCTGGGGGGTAATGAAGCTTTCTTT; CDR3aa: CASILGGNEAFF
v_gene: TRBV20-1; j_gene: TRBJ2-1; d_gene: NA; abundance: many; CDR3nt: TGCAGTGCTAGAGCCCCAGCGGTCAGCTCCTACAATGAGCAGTTCTTC; CDR3aa: CSARAPAVSSYNEQFF
v_gene: TRBV4-2; j_gene: TRBJ2-7; d_gene: NA; abundance: few; CDR3nt: TGTGCCAGCAGCCAAGACCACGAGCAGTACTTC; CDR3aa: CASSQDHEQYF
v_gene: TRBV29-1; j_gene: TRBJ1-3; d_gene: NA; abundance: few; CDR3nt: TGCAGCGTTGGGAGCGACAGGAACTCTGGAAACACCATATATTTT; CDR3aa: CSVGSDRNSGNTIYF
v_gene: TRBV6-2/TRBV6-3; j_gene: TRBJ2-7; d_gene: NA; abundance: few; CDR3nt: TGTGCCAGCAGCCCTACTAGCTCCGAGCAGTACTTC; CDR3aa: CASSPTSSEQYF
v_gene: TRBV29-1; j_gene: TRBJ1-2; d_gene: NA; abundance: many; CDR3nt: TGCAGCGTTAGGGCAGGCGGCTACACCTTC; CDR3aa: CSVRAGGYTF
v_gene: TRBV5-1; j_gene: TRBJ2-7; d_gene: TRBD2; abundance: many; CDR3nt: TGTGCCAGCAGCCCGCCTGGACTAGCGAGTTACGAGCAGTACTTC; CDR3aa: CASSPPGLASYEQYF
v_gene: TRBV20-1; j_gene: TRBJ1-6; d_gene: NA; abundance: many; CDR3nt: TGCAGTGCTAGATACGGCCTCGGGAGGGGTAAAAATTCACCCCTCCACTTT; CDR3aa: CSARYGLGRGKNSPLHF
v_gene: TRBV4-1; j_gene: TRBJ1-2; d_gene: NA; abundance: NA; CDR3nt: TGCGCCAGCAGCCAAGTTCGACCTGGGTGGCGTTATGGCTACACCTTC; CDR3aa: CASSQVRPGWRYGYTF
v_gene: TRBV5-6; j_gene: TRBJ2-1; d_gene: NA; abundance: few; CDR3nt: TGTGCCAGCAGCTACACTACAATCGCTTTTGCTTTCTACAATGAGCAGTTCTTC; CDR3aa: CASSYTTIAFAFYNEQFF
v_gene: TRBV9; j_gene: TRBJ2-1; d_gene: TRBD2; abundance: few; CDR3nt: TGTGCCAGCAGCGCAAGCGGGAAGGGTGAGCAGTTCTTC; CDR3aa: CASSASGKGEQFF
v_gene: TRBV5-1; j_gene: TRBJ2-2; d_gene: NA; abundance: few; CDR3nt: TGCGCCAGCAGCCCCCGGGAGAGCACCGGGGAGCTGTTTTTT; CDR3aa: CASSPRESTGELFF
v_gene: TRBV5-1; j_gene: TRBJ2-1; d_gene: NA; abundance: few; CDR3nt: TGCGCCAGCAGCTCCCAGGGGGGGGGAATTAATGAGCAGTTCTTC; CDR3aa: CASSSQGGGINEQFF
v_gene: TRBV5-1; j_gene: TRBJ1-5; d_gene: NA; abundance: NA; CDR3nt: TGCGCCAGCAGCTTGGGGGACGCGAGAAGCAATCAGCCCCAGCATTTT; CDR3aa: CASSLGDARSNQPQHF
v_gene: TRBV5-1; j_gene: TRBJ2-3; d_gene: TRBD2; abundance: many; CDR3nt: TGCGCCAGCAGCTTGGTCTCTAGCGGGACAGATACGCAGTATTTT; CDR3aa: CASSLVSSGTDTQYF
v_gene: TRBV6-1; j_gene: TRBJ1-1; d_gene: NA; abundance: few; CDR3nt: TGTGCCAGCAGTGTCGGCAGGGTCGCTGAAGCTTTCTTT; CDR3aa: CASSVGRVAEAFF
v_gene: TRBV5-1; j_gene: TRBJ1-3; d_gene: NA; abundance: few; CDR3nt: TGCGCCAGCAGCGTCGGACAGCCCTCAAACACCATATATTTT; CDR3aa: CASSVGQPSNTIYF
v_gene: TRBV13; j_gene: TRBJ2-3; d_gene: TRBD2; abundance: many; CDR3nt: TGTGCCAGCAGCTTACCCAGCGGGAGAACAGATACGCAGTATTTT; CDR3aa: CASSLPSGRTDTQYF
v_gene: TRBV7-2; j_gene: TRBJ2-3; d_gene: NA; abundance: many; CDR3nt: TGTGCCAGCAGCTTAGTTGTGCCCACAGATACGCAGTATTTT; CDR3aa: CASSLVVPTDTQYF
v_gene: TRBV25-1; j_gene: TRBJ1-1; d_gene: NA; abundance: NA; CDR3nt: TGTGCCAGCAGTCCACTAAACACGAACACTGAAGCTTTCTTT; CDR3aa: CASSPLNTNTEAFF
v_gene: TRBV3-1; j_gene: TRBJ1-5; d_gene: TRBD1; abundance: many; CDR3nt: TGTGCCAGCAGCCAAGAAGACAGGGGGCAGCCCCAGCATTTT; CDR3aa: CASSQEDRGQPQHF
v_gene: TRBV7-2; j_gene: TRBJ2-1; d_gene: TRBD2; abundance: many; CDR3nt: TGTGCCAGCAGCTTAGACGGGAGGAGTGGGGAATTCTTC; CDR3aa: CASSLDGRSGEFF
v_gene: TRBV27; j_gene: TRBJ1-6; d_gene: TRBD1; abundance: many; CDR3nt: TGTGCCAGCGGCCAGGACAGGGGGAGTTCACCCCTCCACTTT; CDR3aa: CASGQDRGSSPLHF
v_gene: TRBV12-3/TRBV12-4; j_gene: TRBJ1-3; d_gene: NA; abundance: many; CDR3nt: TGTGCCAGCAGCCGATCCGACTCTGGAAACACCATATATTTT; CDR3aa: CASSRSDSGNTIYF
v_gene: TRBV7-9; j_gene: TRBJ2-6; d_gene: NA; abundance: NA; CDR3nt: TGTGCCAGCAGCTCGGGACACACTGGGGCCAACGTCCTGACTTTC; CDR3aa: CASSSGHTGANVLTF
v_gene: TRBV5-5; j_gene: TRBJ1-2; d_gene: NA; abundance: NA; CDR3nt: TGTGCCAGCGGCTATTCACCGACAGCTGGCTACACCTTC; CDR3aa: CASGYSPTAGYTF
v_gene: TRBV20-1; j_gene: TRBJ2-7; d_gene: NA; abundance: many; CDR3nt: TGCAGTGCTAGAGGCAGGAGCTCCTACGAGCAGTACTTC; CDR3aa: CSARGRSSYEQYF
v_gene: TRBV10-3; j_gene: TRBJ1-6; d_gene: NA; abundance: few; CDR3nt: TGTGCCATCAGTGACCCAGGGGACCCTTTTGGCCCGTATAATTCACCCCTCCACTTT; CDR3aa: CAISDPGDPFGPYNSPLHF
v_gene: TRBV27; j_gene: TRBJ1-2; d_gene: NA; abundance: many; CDR3nt: TGTGCCAGCAGAATCACACAGGGACGCTATGGCTACACCTTC; CDR3aa: CASRITQGRYGYTF
v_gene: TRBV10-3; j_gene: TRBJ2-4; d_gene: NA; abundance: many; CDR3nt: TGTGCCATCAGTGACAGACAGATTCAGTACTTC; CDR3aa: CAISDRQIQYF
v_gene: TRBV27; j_gene: TRBJ2-2; d_gene: TRBD1; abundance: many; CDR3nt: TGTGCCAGCAGTTTGACAGGGGCCGGGGAGCTGTTTTTT; CDR3aa: CASSLTGAGELFF
v_gene: TRBV9; j_gene: TRBJ2-1; d_gene: TRBD2; abundance: NA; CDR3nt: TGTGCCAGCAGCCCTCAGGGACTACCGAATGAGCAGTTCTTC; CDR3aa: CASSPQGLPNEQFF
v_gene: TRBV2; j_gene: TRBJ2-4; d_gene: TRBD1; abundance: many; CDR3nt: TGTGCCAGCAGTTCGGGACAGACAGCCAAAAACATTCAGTACTTC; CDR3aa: CASSSGQTAKNIQYF
v_gene: TRBV5-5; j_gene: TRBJ1-5; d_gene: TRBD1; abundance: many; CDR3nt: TGTGCCAGCAGCTTGTGGGACAGGGTAGATCAGCCCCAGCATTTT; CDR3aa: CASSLWDRVDQPQHF
v_gene: TRBV25-1; j_gene: TRBJ2-7; d_gene: NA; abundance: NA; CDR3nt: TGTGCCAGCAGTGGACGGGACTCGGGGTTCGTAGAGCAGTACTTC; CDR3aa: CASSGRDSGFVEQYF
v_gene: TRBV10-3; j_gene: TRBJ2-2; d_gene: NA; abundance: many; CDR3nt: TGTGCCATCAGTGAGATTGCGCCAGACACCGGGGAGCTGTTTTTT; CDR3aa: CAISEIAPDTGELFF
v_gene: TRBV19; j_gene: TRBJ2-3; d_gene: NA; abundance: few; CDR3nt: TGTGCCAGTAACCCAAGATCATATAGCACAGATACGCAGTATTTT; CDR3aa: CASNPRSYSTDTQYF
v_gene: TRBV18; j_gene: TRBJ1-2; d_gene: TRBD1; abundance: few; CDR3nt: TGTGCCAGCTCACCCGGGACAGGGTTAAACTATGGCTACACCTTC; CDR3aa: CASSPGTGLNYGYTF
v_gene: TRBV15; j_gene: TRBJ2-2; d_gene: NA; abundance: few; CDR3nt: TGTGCCACCAGCAGAGACGGGTTTGGTAGCGGGGAGCTGTTTTTT; CDR3aa: CATSRDGFGSGELFF
v_gene: TRBV20-1; j_gene: TRBJ2-7; d_gene: TRBD1; abundance: NA; CDR3nt: TGCAGTGCCGTGCGACTACTACCCCGGACAGGGGTTACCTACGAGCAGTACTTC; CDR3aa: CSAVRLLPRTGVTYEQYF
v_gene: TRBV29-1; j_gene: TRBJ2-2; d_gene: NA; abundance: many; CDR3nt: TGCAGCGTTGTTGTAGCCGGGGACGCCGGGGAGCTGTTTTTT; CDR3aa: CSVVVAGDAGELFF
v_gene: TRBV20-1; j_gene: TRBJ2-3; d_gene: NA; abundance: few; CDR3nt: TGCAGTGCAATCCTTAGCGGAGATACGCAGTATTTT; CDR3aa: CSAILSGDTQYF
v_gene: TRBV20-1; j_gene: TRBJ2-7; d_gene: NA; abundance: many; CDR3nt: TGCAGTGCTAGAGATATGTACTACGAGCAGTACTTC; CDR3aa: CSARDMYYEQYF
v_gene: TRBV25-1; j_gene: TRBJ1-3; d_gene: NA; abundance: few; CDR3nt: TGTGCCTCGCGGACGGATCGCATATATTTT; CDR3aa: CASRTDRIYF
v_gene: TRBV27; j_gene: TRBJ1-2; d_gene: NA; abundance: few; CDR3nt: TGTGCCAGCAGTTTATCCGAGGGGCGCGTCTATGGCTACACCTTC; CDR3aa: CASSLSEGRVYGYTF
v_gene: TRBV7-8; j_gene: TRBJ2-3; d_gene: NA; abundance: many; CDR3nt: TGTGCCAGCAGCTTAGTATGGCTAGCAGATACGCAGTATTTT; CDR3aa: CASSLVWLADTQYF